These T cell receptor beta chains were read from a single sample in a study of T cell responses to AZD1222 COVID-19 vaccine. Some clones are missing from TCRdb's copy, which holds only in-frame ones; the method was immunoSEQ multiplex PCR. Altogether tens of thousands of clones are present, about nine tenths being singletons, with the ten largest covering 22%. Material: peripheral blood, obtained on day 0 of AZD1222 vaccination. The receptors originated from an adult in good health. Each CDR3 is given without its conserved first and last residue.

J gene | V gene | CDR3 protein
TRBJ2-7 | TRBV5-6 | ASSLGPEQY
TRBJ2-7 | TRBV7-8 | ASCQGADEQY
TRBJ2-1 | TRBV11-3 | ASTPGEGANNEQF
TRBJ1-1 | TRBV5-6 | ASRPRVLSAEAF
TRBJ2-7 | TRBV29-1 | SVGTRDRRSYEQY
TRBJ1-1 | TRBV4-2 | ASSQDAGKNTEAF
TRBJ2-7 | TRBV18 | ASSPRSDEQY
TRBJ1-1 | TRBV12-3/TRBV12-4 | ASSYDREAF
TRBJ2-7 | TRBV7-9 | ASSSPGQGHSYEQY
TRBJ2-2 | TRBV5-1 | ASSLNTGELF
TRBJ2-1 | TRBV3-1/TRBV3-2 | ASSAGLAGVWEQF
TRBJ2-7 | TRBV19 | ASSIPGSVYEQY
TRBJ1-1 | TRBV24-1 | ATSGGRGGTEAF
TRBJ1-1 | TRBV5-4 | ASSLGGRNTEAF
TRBJ1-4 | TRBV4-1 | ASSQESVGSNEKLF
TRBJ2-3 | TRBV28 | ASSSASGVHTQY
TRBJ1-1 | TRBV3-1/TRBV3-2 | ASTFTARQTEAF
TRBJ1-4 | TRBV21-1 | ASSHPGGIEEKLF
TRBJ1-5 | TRBV7-8 | ASSLQFNQPQH
TRBJ2-3 | TRBV4-3 | ASSQEYQPTDTQY
TRBJ1-1 | TRBV11-3 | ASSFGQGFPAF
TRBJ2-3 | TRBV7-9 | ASSLLAGSTDTQY
TRBJ2-3 | TRBV25-1 | ASSVGRADTQY
TRBJ2-1 | TRBV5-1 | ASSPVGSRYNEQF
TRBJ1-6 | TRBV6-5 | ASRRQGHNSPLH
TRBJ1-1 | TRBV20-1 | SASDHMNTEAF
TRBJ1-2 | TRBV6-2/TRBV6-3 | ASSYSVGDGYT
TRBJ1-5 | TRBV5-4 | ASSLGGARQPQH
TRBJ1-2 | TRBV11-2 | ASSGLKSRDRGFYGYT
TRBJ1-5 | TRBV6-5 | ASSYSRGNQPQH
TRBJ1-2 | TRBV4-3 | ASSQSVQGNYGYT
TRBJ2-5 | TRBV25-1 | ASSESVQETQY
TRBJ1-2 | TRBV19 | ASSIGGAGNYGYT
TRBJ2-2 | TRBV6-5 | ASGGQTRGTGELF
TRBJ2-5 | TRBV27 | ASSPTTVVETQY
TRBJ2-5 | TRBV2 | ASIGTVHQETQY
TRBJ1-5 | TRBV6-5 | ASSSDRTNQPQH
TRBJ1-1 | TRBV4-3 | ASSQEPAGRNTEAF
TRBJ1-4 | TRBV27 | ASIDRQGAKLF
TRBJ2-3 | TRBV11-3 | ASSPGGKDTQY
TRBJ2-7 | TRBV21-1 | ASSKVGGEASYEQY